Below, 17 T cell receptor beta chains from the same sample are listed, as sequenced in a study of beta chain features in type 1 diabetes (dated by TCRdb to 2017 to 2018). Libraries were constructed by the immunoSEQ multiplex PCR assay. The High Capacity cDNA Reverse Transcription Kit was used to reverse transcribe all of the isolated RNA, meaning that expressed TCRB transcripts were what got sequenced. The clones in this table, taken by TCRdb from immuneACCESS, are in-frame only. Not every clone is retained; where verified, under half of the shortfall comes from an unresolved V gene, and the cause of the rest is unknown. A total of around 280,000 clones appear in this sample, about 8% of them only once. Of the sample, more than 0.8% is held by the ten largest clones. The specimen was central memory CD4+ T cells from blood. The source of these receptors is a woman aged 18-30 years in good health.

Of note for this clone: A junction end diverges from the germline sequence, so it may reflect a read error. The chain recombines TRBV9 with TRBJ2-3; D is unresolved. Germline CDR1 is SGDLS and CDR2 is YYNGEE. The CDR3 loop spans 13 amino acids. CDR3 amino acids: CASSANMGLDMNF. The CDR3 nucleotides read TGTGCCAGCAGCGCAAATATGGGCCTTGATATGAATTTT.

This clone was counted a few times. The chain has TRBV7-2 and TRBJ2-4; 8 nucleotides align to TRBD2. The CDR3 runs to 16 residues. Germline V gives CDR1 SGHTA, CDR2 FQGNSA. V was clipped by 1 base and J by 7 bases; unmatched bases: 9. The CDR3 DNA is TGTGCCAGCAGCTTAGAGCCGGGAGGGCCCCGGAACATTCAGTACTTC. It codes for CASSLEPGGPRNIQYF.

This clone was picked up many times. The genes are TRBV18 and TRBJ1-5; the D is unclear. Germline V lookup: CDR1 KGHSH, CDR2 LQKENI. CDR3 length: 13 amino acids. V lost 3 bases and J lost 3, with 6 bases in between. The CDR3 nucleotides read TGTGCCAGCTCACCGGGGATCAATCAGCCCCAGCATTTT. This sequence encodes CASSPGINQPQHF.

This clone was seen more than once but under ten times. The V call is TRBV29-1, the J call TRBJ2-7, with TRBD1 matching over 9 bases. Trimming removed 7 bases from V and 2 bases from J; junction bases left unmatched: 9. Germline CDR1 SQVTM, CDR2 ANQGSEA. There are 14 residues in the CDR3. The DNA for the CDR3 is TGCAGCGGCGAACCGGGACAGGGTCCCTACGAGCAGTACTTC. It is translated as CSGEPGQGPYEQYF.

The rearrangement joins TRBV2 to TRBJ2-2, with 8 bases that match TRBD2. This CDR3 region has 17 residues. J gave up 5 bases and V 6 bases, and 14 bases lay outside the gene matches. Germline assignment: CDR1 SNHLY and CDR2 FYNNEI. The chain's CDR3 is CASSPTPSGGPTGELFF. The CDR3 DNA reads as TGTGCCAGCAGCCCGACCCCCAGCGGGGGTCCGACCGGGGAGCTGTTTTTT.

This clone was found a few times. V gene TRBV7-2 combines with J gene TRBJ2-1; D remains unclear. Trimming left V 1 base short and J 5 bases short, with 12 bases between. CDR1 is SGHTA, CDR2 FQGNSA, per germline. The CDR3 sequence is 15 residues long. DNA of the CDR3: TGTGCCAGCAGCTTAGTCCCCCGAACAGACAATGAGCAGTTCTTC. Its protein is CASSLVPRTDNEQFF.

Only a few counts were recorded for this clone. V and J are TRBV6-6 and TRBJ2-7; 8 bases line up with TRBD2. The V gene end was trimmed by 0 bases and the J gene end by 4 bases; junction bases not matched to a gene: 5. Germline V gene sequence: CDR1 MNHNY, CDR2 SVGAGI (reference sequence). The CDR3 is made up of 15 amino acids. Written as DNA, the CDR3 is TGTGCCAGCAGTTACTCTGGAGCTAGCGGGTACGAGCAGTACTTC. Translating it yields CASSYSGASGYEQYF.

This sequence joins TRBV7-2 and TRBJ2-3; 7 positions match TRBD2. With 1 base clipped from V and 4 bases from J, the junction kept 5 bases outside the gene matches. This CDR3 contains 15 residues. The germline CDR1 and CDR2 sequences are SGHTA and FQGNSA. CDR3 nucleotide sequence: TGTGCCAGCAGCTTAGTACCGGGGGGAGCAGATACGCAGTATTTT. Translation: CASSLVPGGADTQYF.

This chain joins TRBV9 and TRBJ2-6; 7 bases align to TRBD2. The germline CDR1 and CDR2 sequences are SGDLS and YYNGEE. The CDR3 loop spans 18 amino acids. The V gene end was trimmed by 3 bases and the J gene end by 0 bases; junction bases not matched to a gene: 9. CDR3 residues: CASSARSGRYSGANVLTF. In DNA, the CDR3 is TGTGCCAGCAGCGCGAGGTCCGGGAGGTACTCTGGGGCCAACGTCCTGACTTTC.

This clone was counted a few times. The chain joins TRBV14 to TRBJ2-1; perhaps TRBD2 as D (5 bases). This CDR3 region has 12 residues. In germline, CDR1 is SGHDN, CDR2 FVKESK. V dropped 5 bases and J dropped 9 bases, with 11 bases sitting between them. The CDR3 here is CASSTRGSEQFF. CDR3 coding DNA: TGTGCCAGCAGCACCCGTGGGAGTGAGCAGTTCTTC.

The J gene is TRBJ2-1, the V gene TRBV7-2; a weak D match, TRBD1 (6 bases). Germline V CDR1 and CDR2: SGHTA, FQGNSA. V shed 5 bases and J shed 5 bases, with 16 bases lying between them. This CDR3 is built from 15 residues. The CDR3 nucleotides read TGTGCCAGCAGCCCTCATGGGGGCCCTAACAATGAGCAGTTCTTC. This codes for CASSPHGGPNNEQFF. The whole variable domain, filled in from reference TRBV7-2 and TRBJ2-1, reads GAGVSQSPSNKVTEKGKDVELRCDPISGHTALYWYRQSLGQGLEFLIYFQGNSAPDKSGLPSDRFSAERTGGSVSTLTIQRTQQEDSAVYLCASSPHGGPNNEQFFGPGTRLTVL.

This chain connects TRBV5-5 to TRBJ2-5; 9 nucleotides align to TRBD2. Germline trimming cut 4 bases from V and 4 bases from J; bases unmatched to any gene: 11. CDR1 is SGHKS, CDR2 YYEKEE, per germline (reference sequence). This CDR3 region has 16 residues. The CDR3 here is CASSLTSGRTLETQYF. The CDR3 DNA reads TGTGCCAGCAGCCTGACTAGCGGTCGCACTTTAGAGACCCAGTACTTC.

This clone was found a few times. CDR3 loop: CASSFYSDLPTDTQYF. DNA of the CDR3: TGCGCCAGCAGCTTTTACAGCGATCTCCCGACAGATACGCAGTATTTT. The chain carries TRBV5-1 and TRBJ2-3; no firm D call. The CDR3 length is 16 residues. Germline assignment: CDR1 SGHRS and CDR2 YFSETQ. V was pared by 2 bases and J by 3 bases, with 16 bases between.

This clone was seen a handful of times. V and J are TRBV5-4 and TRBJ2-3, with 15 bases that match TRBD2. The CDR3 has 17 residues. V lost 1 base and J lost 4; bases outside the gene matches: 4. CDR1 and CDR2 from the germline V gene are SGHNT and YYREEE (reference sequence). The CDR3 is CASSLSGTSGGPDTQYF. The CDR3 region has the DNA TGTGCCAGCAGCTTGTCCGGGACTAGCGGGGGGCCAGATACGCAGTATTTT. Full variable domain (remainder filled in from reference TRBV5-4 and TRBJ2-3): ETGVTQSPTHLIKTRGQQVTLRCSSQSGHNTVSWYQQALGQGPQFIFQYYREEENGRGNFPPRFSGLQFPNYSSELNVNALELDDSALYLCASSLSGTSGGPDTQYFGPGTRLTVL.

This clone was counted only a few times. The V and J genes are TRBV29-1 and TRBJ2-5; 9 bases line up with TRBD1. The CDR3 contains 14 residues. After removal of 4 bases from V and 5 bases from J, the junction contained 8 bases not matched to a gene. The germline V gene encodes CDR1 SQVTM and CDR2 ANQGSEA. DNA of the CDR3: TGCAGCGTTGTTACAGGGGGCGTTCGGGAGACCCAGTACTTC. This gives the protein CSVVTGGVRETQYF.

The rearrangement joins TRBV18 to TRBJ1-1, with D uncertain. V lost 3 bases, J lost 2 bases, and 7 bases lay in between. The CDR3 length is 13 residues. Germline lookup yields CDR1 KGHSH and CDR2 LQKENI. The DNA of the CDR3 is TGTGCCAGCTCACCGTCAAGTAACACTGAAGCTTTCTTT. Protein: CASSPSSNTEAFF.

The DNA of the CDR3 is TGCGCCAGCAGCTCGCAAACAGGGGGCGGCGAGCAGTACTTC. Its protein is CASSSQTGGGEQYF. The chain carries TRBV5-1 and TRBJ2-7; 9 nucleotides line up with TRBD1. The V gene's germline CDR1 is SGHRS and CDR2 YFSETQ. CDR3 length equals 14 residues. V shed 3 bases and J 6 bases; nucleotides not matched to a gene: 7.